A single sample is the source of the 21 T cell receptor beta chains below, sequenced in a study of blood T cell repertoires in COVID-19. The data were produced by immunoSEQ multiplex PCR, yet TCRdb's version contains in-frame clones alone and is incomplete. The sample gives approximately 330,000 clones, 65% to 90% of which show up once; around 4.4% is in the top ten. The sample consisted of PBMCs or T cells enriched from blood (not recorded which). The receptor source for this set is a woman between 35 and 50 years old with acute COVID-19.

V and J are TRBV5-6 and TRBJ2-7; no firm D call. The CDR3 extends over 13 amino acids. The V gene's germline CDR1 is SGHDT and CDR2 YYEEEE. V lost 1 base and J lost 2, with 7 bases in between. The CDR3 loop is CASSLFLAYEQYF. CDR3 nucleotides: TGTGCCAGCAGCTTGTTCCTAGCCTACGAGCAGTACTTC.

This clone was seen just once. The V and J genes are TRBV28 and TRBJ2-7, with 10 bases lining up with TRBD2. CDR1 is MDHEN and CDR2 is SYDVKM in the germline V gene. J lost 7 bases, V lost 4 bases, and 10 bases had no gene match. CDR3 length: 15 residues. The CDR3 is CASSSLAGVGREQYF. The CDR3 DNA reads TGTGCCAGCAGTTCGCTAGCGGGAGTGGGGAGAGAGCAGTACTTC.

The chain joins TRBV7-2 to TRBJ2-3; D gene ambiguous. The CDR3 runs 19 residues. Germline CDR1 reads SGHTA; CDR2 reads FQGNSA. With 1 base removed from V and 1 base from J, the gap between germline ends came to 21 bases. CDR3 region: CASSLVLRGGATRTDTQYF. In DNA, the CDR3 is TGTGCCAGCAGCTTAGTTCTCCGTGGCGGAGCCACTCGCACAGATACGCAGTATTTT.

This rearrangement joins TRBV5-1 to TRBJ2-3, with D maybe TRBD2 (5 bases). The CDR3 contains 16 residues. The germline CDR1 and CDR2 sequences are SGHRS and YFSETQ. With 4 bases removed from V and 0 bases from J, the gap between germline ends came to 15 bases. CDR3 in amino acids: CASSGSGSSSTDTQYF. CDR3 sequence (DNA): TGCGCCAGCAGCGGCTCGGGGTCTTCTAGCACAGATACGCAGTATTTT. The variable domain in full, with the rest retrieved from reference TRBV5-1 and TRBJ2-3, is KAGVTQTPRYLIKTRGQQVTLSCSPISGHRSVSWYQQTPGQGLQFLFEYFSETQRNKGNFPGRFSGRQFSNSRSEMNVSTLELGDSALYLCASSGSGSSSTDTQYFGPGTRLTVL.

V is TRBV16 and J is TRBJ1-5, with 7 bases matching TRBD1. Unmatched junction bases numbered 2, after V lost 1 base and J lost 2 bases. The CDR3 contains 15 residues. Germline CDR1 is KGHSY and CDR2 is FQNENV. The CDR3 DNA sequence: TGTGCCAGCAGCCAATTAACAGGGGGCAATCAGCCCCAGCATTTT. Translation: CASSQLTGGNQPQHF.

This chain joins TRBV9 and TRBJ2-5; D gene unclear. The CDR3 has 14 residues. The V end lost 3 bases, the J end lost 2 bases, and 11 bases lay between the germline ends. Per the germline V gene, CDR1 is SGDLS and CDR2 is YYNGEE. The CDR3 region has the DNA TGTGCCAGCAGCGCCAACCCCCTACAAGAGACCCAGTACTTC. Translated, it gives CASSANPLQETQYF.

This chain connects TRBV27 to TRBJ2-3; D is perhaps TRBD2 (5 bases). The ends were cut back, 7 bases at V and 5 bases at J, with 22 bases in the middle. The CDR3 spans 16 residues. Germline loops: CDR1 MNHEY, CDR2 SMNVEV (reference sequence). CDR3 in DNA: TGTGCCAGCACCATGGGCACCGGGATGGGCGTAGATACGCAGTATTTT. Amino acids: CASTMGTGMGVDTQYF.

In this sample, this clone turned up a few times. The rearrangement joins TRBV11-1 to TRBJ1-1, with TRBD1 matching over 8 bases. The CDR3 extends over 13 amino acids. Per germline, CDR1 SGHAT and CDR2 FQDESV (reference sequence). V was pared by 5 bases and J by 11 bases, with 10 bases of the junction left unmatched. CDR3 nucleotide sequence: TGTGCCAGCAGCCGACAGGGGTACCGATCGGCTTTCTTT. This encodes CASSRQGYRSAFF. The full variable domain, its missing parts supplied by reference TRBV11-1 and TRBJ1-1, is EAEVAQSPRYKITEKSQAVAFWCDPISGHATLYWYRQILGQGPELLVQFQDESVVDDSQLPKDRFSAERLKGVDSTLKIQPAELGDSAMYLCASSRQGYRSAFFGQGTRLTVV.

A single count supports this clone. The chain employs TRBV7-2 and TRBJ1-4; D unresolved. Germline V gene lookup returns CDR1 SGHTA and CDR2 FQGNSA. There are 15 residues in the CDR3. The V and J ends lost 4 bases and 7 bases respectively, with 16 bases between them. This chain's CDR3 is CASSSAGGGSEKLFF. CDR3 nucleotides: TGTGCCAGCAGCTCCGCAGGAGGCGGGAGTGAAAAACTGTTTTTT. Using reference TRBV7-2 and TRBJ1-4 for the parts outside the CDR3, the full variable domain is GAGVSQSPSNKVTEKGKDVELRCDPISGHTALYWYRQSLGQGLEFLIYFQGNSAPDKSGLPSDRFSAERTGGSVSTLTIQRTQQEDSAVYLCASSSAGGGSEKLFFGSGTQLSVL.

The chain combines TRBV6-6 with TRBJ1-6; the D gene is possibly TRBD1 (5 bases). The ends were cut back, 6 bases at V and 7 bases at J, with 13 bases in the middle. Germline CDR1 and CDR2: MNHNY and SVGAGI (reference sequence). The CDR3 runs 14 residues. The CDR3 DNA is TGTGCCAGCAGCTATTCAGGGAACAATTCACCCCTCCACTTT. Encoded protein: CASSYSGNNSPLHF.

The V and J genes are TRBV5-1 and TRBJ1-3; no reliable D call. From germline, CDR1 is SGHRS and CDR2 YFSETQ. The CDR3 consists of 13 residues. The V and J ends lost 2 bases and 4 bases respectively, with 7 bases between them. For the CDR3, the DNA is TGCGCCAGCAGCTTCTCCGAGGGAAACACCATATATTTT. Its protein is CASSFSEGNTIYF.

The chain is built from TRBV9 and TRBJ1-2; 10 positions match TRBD1. The CDR3 runs 17 residues. The germline gives CDR1 SGDLS, CDR2 YYNGEE. V was clipped by 4 bases and J by 5 bases; unmatched bases: 14. The CDR3 sequence: CASSPTGTGAKIYGYTF. The CDR3 nucleotides are TGTGCCAGCAGCCCCACTGGGACAGGGGCGAAAATTTATGGCTACACCTTC.

The V call is TRBV9, the J call TRBJ2-7, with TRBD2 matching over 7 bases. J lost 6 bases, V lost 0 bases, and 6 bases had no gene match. This CDR3 has 14 amino acids. CDR1 SGDLS and CDR2 YYNGEE come from the germline V gene. The CDR3 is CASSVGEGVGEQYF. The CDR3, as DNA: TGTGCCAGCAGCGTAGGGGAGGGAGTCGGCGAGCAGTACTTC.

J is TRBJ2-5 and V is TRBV7-2; possibly TRBD2 for D (5 bases). V lost 1 base to trimming and J lost 5 bases, with 14 bases between them. This CDR3 spans 15 amino acids. Germline V gene data show CDR1 as SGHTA and CDR2 as FQGNSA. The CDR3 DNA sequence: TGTGCCAGCAGCTTAGGGAGCCTAGGCGGGGAGACCCAGTACTTC. Residues: CASSLGSLGGETQYF. Filled out from reference TRBV7-2 and TRBJ2-5, the complete variable domain reads GAGVSQSPSNKVTEKGKDVELRCDPISGHTALYWYRQSLGQGLEFLIYFQGNSAPDKSGLPSDRFSAERTGGSVSTLTIQRTQQEDSAVYLCASSLGSLGGETQYFGPGTRLLVL.

This clone has only one observation. This chain links TRBV21-1 with TRBJ2-7; TRBD2 is taken as the D call from the table, unchecked against the DNA. TRBV21-1 is a documented pseudogene. The CDR3 totals 18 residues. The CDR3 nucleotides are TGTGCCAGCAGCCCTCCTCCGGGACTAGCGGGCACAACCTACGAGCAGTACTTC. Translated: CASSPPPGLAGTTYEQYF.

The chain employs TRBV18 and TRBJ1-2; 8 bases are a match to TRBD1. Per germline, CDR1 KGHSH and CDR2 LQKENI. The CDR3 runs to 14 residues. V dropped 3 bases and J dropped 6; count of bases not matched to a gene: 6. CDR3 region: CASSPGRGLDGYTF. The CDR3 DNA sequence: TGTGCCAGCTCACCGGGCAGGGGGCTTGATGGCTACACCTTC.

This sequence joins TRBV21-1 and TRBJ1-1; the DNA was not compared with TRBD1, the D call given in the table. TRBV21-1 is noted as a pseudogene. CDR3 size: 12 residues. The CDR3 DNA sequence: TGTGCCAGCACCAAGGACAGGACAGAAGCTTTCTTT. This sequence encodes CASTKDRTEAFF.

The V gene is TRBV21-1, the J gene TRBJ2-7; the table's TRBD2 call for D was not verified on the DNA. TRBV21-1 is given as a pseudogene. The CDR3 extends over 18 amino acids. The CDR3 spells CASVRTGTSGTPSYEQYF. Here the CDR3 DNA reads TGTGCCAGCGTTCGGACCGGGACTAGCGGGACGCCCTCCTACGAGCAGTACTTC.

V gene TRBV25-1 combines with J gene TRBJ2-7; 7 bases are a match to TRBD1. In germline, CDR1 is MGHDK, CDR2 SYGVNS. V shed 6 bases and J 4 bases; nucleotides not matched to a gene: 6. The CDR3 is 13 residues long. The CDR3 DNA reads as TGTGCCAGCAGCAGGGGGATAGGGTACGAGCAGTACTTC. Its protein product is CASSRGIGYEQYF.

This clone was counted a few times. The chain uses TRBV4-1 and TRBJ1-4; TRBD1 aligns across 7 bases. The V gene end was trimmed by 4 bases and the J gene end by 4 bases; junction bases not matched to a gene: 3. CDR1 and CDR2 from the germline V gene are MGHRA and YSYEKL. CDR3 length: 14 residues. DNA of the CDR3: TGCGCCAGCAGCCCCCGGGACAGTAATGAAAAACTGTTTTTT. Translated, it gives CASSPRDSNEKLFF.

The chain uses TRBV4-2 and TRBJ1-6, with 9 bases fitting TRBD1. The junction had 6 bases not matched to a gene; V was cut back by 0 bases and J by 9 bases. This CDR3 has 16 amino acids. Germline V gene sequence: CDR1 LGHNA, CDR2 YNFKEQ. The CDR3, as DNA: TGTGCCAGCAGCCAAGACTGGACAGGGGCTTCTTCACCCCTCCACTTT. Amino acid sequence: CASSQDWTGASSPLHF.